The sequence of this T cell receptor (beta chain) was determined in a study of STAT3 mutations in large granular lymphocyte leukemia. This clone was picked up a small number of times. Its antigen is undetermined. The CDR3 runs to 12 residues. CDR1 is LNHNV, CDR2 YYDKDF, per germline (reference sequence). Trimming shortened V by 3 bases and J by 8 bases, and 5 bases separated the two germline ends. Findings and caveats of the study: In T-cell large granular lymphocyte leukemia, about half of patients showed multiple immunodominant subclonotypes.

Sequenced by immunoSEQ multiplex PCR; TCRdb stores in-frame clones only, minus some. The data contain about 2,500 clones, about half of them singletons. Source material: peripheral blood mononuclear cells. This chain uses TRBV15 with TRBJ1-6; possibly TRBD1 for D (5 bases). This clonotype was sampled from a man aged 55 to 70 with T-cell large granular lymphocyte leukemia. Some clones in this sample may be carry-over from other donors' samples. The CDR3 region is CATSSRDSPLHF. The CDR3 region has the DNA TGTGCCACCAGCAGCAGGGATTCACCCCTCCACTTT.